Included here is one T cell receptor (beta chain) sequence, with context. Its antigen specificity is not known. Per-base qualities were not stored, and no clone one base away is much larger. This entry comes from a study of T cell responses to AZD1222 COVID-19 vaccine (dated by TCRdb to the early 2020s). Concerning the study at large: A total of 233 trial participants underwent TCR sequencing, of whom about 210 received two doses of AZD1222 and some 25 received two doses of the MenACWY control vaccine. Enrollment into the trials was organized by age into subgroups of 18-55, 56-69 and 70-plus years, and those subgroups contained approximately 150, 30 and 60 TCR-sequenced participants, respectively. What the work shows at the level of the full study, not this receptor alone: Most participants were white British and females outnumbered males, and the authors suggested that clonal diversity may have been underestimated. No day 14 peak-response samples were available, so repertoires were characterized only after the peak T cell response. Only five to seven AZD1222 recipients were SARS-CoV-2 seropositive at baseline, limiting conclusions about previously exposed vaccinees. A significant rise in spike-specific TCR breadth and depth was observed after two AZD1222 doses relative to day 0 and relative to MenACWY recipients. Nearly half of unique spike-specific TCRs reportedly recognized epitopes outside regions mutated in the B.1.351 and B.1.1.7 variants. CD4 TCRs associated with the vaccine covered the entire spike protein, and the dominant responses were in regions 160-218 and 743-854. The 56-69-year group was small, and its depth increase did not reach significance, likely because of low power.

The CDR3 regions of human TCRbeta chains were subjected to immunosequencing. The published analysis was carried out like this. TCRs in the repertoires were compared against a reference library of SARS-CoV-2-specific TCRs that had been generated with the MIRA antigen-specificity platform. Breadth was defined as the fraction of unique TCRs that were SARS-CoV-2-associated, and depth was defined as the fraction of total T cells that were SARS-CoV-2-associated. Using the MIRA data, every spike-specific TCR was mapped to the spike region that the TCR reacted to and assigned to either a CD4 or a CD8 class. Log10-transformed breadth and depth values were compared by one-way ANOVA with Sidak's multiple comparisons tests. The source is immuneACCESS, and TCRdb retained only in-frame sequences with V and J called. Part of the clones is not carried over; for the studies checked, unresolved V genes explain less than half of this, and the remainder is unexplained. V, J and clone size derive from that table, while D and trimming were established from the DNA sequence. Recorded for this sample are 180,000 or so clones; about 94% of them occurred a single time. The ten largest clones represent approximately 1% of the sample.

Taken with the paper, the label for time point translates to: about 28 days (+/-7) after the second vaccine dose. AZD1222 recipients whose second dose came at about 4 weeks and those whose second dose came at about 12 weeks were combined into one group, since spike-specific TCR depth and breadth did not differ between the two schedules. Samples from vaccinated people were obtained from the UK trials COV001 and COV002, which included a single-blind randomized controlled phase 2/3 trial of AZD1222 (ChAdOx1 nCoV-19) in healthy adults. For TCRbeta chain sequencing, PBMC samples were collected from trial participants at day 0 and at day 28 after the second dose. V and J lose 1 base and 1 base, and a span of 4 bases separates them. CDR1 and CDR2, per the germline V gene (reference sequence), are LGHDT and YNNKEL. From its cysteine to its phenylalanine, the CDR3 spans 13 amino acids. Only the CDR3 part of the read is kept: 39 bases, read in frame from the first base.

This clonotype was obtained from an adult who received the AZD1222 COVID-19 vaccine. The chain couples TRBV3-1 (or the pseudogene TRBV3-2) to TRBJ1-1; the D gene cannot be named for sure. Sequencing was performed on peripheral blood, taken 28 days after the second AZD1222 dose. The CDR3 in this case is CASSQVKNTEAFF. The nucleotide sequence reads TGTGCCAGCAGCCAAGTAAAGAACACTGAAGCTTTCTTT.